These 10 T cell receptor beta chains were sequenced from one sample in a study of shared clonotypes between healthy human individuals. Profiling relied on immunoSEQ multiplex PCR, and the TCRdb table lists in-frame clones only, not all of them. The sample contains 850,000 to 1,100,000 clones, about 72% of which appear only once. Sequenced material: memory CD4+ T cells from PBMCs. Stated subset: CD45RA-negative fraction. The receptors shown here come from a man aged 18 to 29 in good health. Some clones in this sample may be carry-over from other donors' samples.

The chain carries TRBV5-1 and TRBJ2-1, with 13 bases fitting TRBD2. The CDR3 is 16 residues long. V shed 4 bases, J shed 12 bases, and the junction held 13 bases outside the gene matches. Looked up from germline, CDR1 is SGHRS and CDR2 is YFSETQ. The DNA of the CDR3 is TGCGCCAGCAGCGCGGATCCCGGGACTAGCGGGATTTGGCAGTTCTTC. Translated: CASSADPGTSGIWQFF.

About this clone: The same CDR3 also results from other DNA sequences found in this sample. CDR3 sequence reads: CASSPSGTETQYF. DNA of the CDR3: TGTGCCAGCAGTCCTAGCGGGACCGAGACCCAGTACTTC. The chain links TRBV28 to TRBJ2-5; TRBD2 matches at 9 bases. This CDR3 comprises 13 residues. V trimming: 5 bases; J trimming: 5 bases; junction bases outside the gene matches: 3. The germline V gene encodes CDR1 MDHEN and CDR2 SYDVKM.

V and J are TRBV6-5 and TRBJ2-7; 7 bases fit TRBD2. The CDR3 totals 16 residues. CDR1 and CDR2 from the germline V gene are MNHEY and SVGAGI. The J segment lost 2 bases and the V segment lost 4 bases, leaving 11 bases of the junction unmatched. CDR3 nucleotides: TGTGCCAGCAGTTCCCGAAGCGGGGTGGTCCCCTACGAGCAGTACTTC. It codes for CASSSRSGVVPYEQYF.

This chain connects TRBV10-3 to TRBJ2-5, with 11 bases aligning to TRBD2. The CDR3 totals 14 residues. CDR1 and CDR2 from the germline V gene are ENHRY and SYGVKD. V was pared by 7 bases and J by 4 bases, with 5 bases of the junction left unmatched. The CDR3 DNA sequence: TGTGCCATCAAGGCCGGACTAGCGGGAGAGACCCAGTACTTC. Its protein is CAIKAGLAGETQYF.

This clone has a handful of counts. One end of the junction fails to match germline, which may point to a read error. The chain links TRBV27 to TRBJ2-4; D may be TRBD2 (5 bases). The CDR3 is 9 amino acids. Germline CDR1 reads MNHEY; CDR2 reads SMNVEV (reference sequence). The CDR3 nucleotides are TGTGCCAGCAGTTTCGGGGAAGACTTC. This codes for CASSFGEDF.

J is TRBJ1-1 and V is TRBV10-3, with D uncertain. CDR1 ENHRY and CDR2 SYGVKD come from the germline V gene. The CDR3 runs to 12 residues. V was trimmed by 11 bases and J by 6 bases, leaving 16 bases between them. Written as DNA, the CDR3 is TGTGCCTCCAGGTTTCGAGACCCTGAAGCTTTCTTT. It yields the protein CASRFRDPEAFF.

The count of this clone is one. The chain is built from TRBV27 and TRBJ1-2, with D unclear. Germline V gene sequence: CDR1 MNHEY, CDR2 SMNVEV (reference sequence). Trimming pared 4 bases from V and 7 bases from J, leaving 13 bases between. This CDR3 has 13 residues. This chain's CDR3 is CASSSVFAAGYTF. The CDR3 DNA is TGTGCCAGCAGTTCGGTCTTTGCAGCTGGCTACACCTTC.

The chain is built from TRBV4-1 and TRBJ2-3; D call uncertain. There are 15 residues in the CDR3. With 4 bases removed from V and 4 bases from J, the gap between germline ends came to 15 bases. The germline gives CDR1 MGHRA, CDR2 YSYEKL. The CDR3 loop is CASSLIYNGADTQYF. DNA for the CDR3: TGCGCCAGCAGCCTTATCTATAACGGCGCAGATACGCAGTATTTT.

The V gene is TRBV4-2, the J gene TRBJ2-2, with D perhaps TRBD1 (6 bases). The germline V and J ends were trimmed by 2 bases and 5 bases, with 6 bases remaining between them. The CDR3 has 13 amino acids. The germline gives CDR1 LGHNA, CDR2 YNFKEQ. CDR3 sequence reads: CASSQRGTGELFF. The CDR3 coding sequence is TGTGCCAGCAGCCAAAGGGGGACCGGGGAGCTGTTTTTT.

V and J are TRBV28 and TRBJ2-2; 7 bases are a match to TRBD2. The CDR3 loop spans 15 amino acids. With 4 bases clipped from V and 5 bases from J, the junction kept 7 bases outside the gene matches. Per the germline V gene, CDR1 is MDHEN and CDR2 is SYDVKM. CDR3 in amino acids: CASSSPGLKTGELFF. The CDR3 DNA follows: TGTGCCAGCAGTTCACCGGGACTAAAAACCGGGGAGCTGTTTTTT.